The entry that follows covers one T cell receptor beta chain sequence. Its cognate antigen is unknown. Healthy Caucasians supplied all donations. V was clipped by 1 base and J by 1 base, with 10 bases between them. This CDR3 comprises 16 residues. Germline loops: CDR1 SGHDN, CDR2 FVKESK. One entry per CDR3 protein results from TCRdb running MiXCR on the 5' RACE reads. Among roughly 250,000 distinct CDR3 sequences listed, 6% to 8% were seen once. This entry belongs to a study of identical twins. Study-level results: The degree of excess twin sharing was weaker in beta out-of-frame sequences. Models underestimated how often monozygotic twins shared out-of-frame TCR alpha.

These same data were also listed under a study on yellow fever vaccine responses in identical twins. From that second work: Twins' vaccine T cell responses reportedly seemed partly convergent and partly personalized.

This receptor was identified in a woman aged 18-29 years in good health. Sequences were obtained from CD8+ T cells sorted from blood. V gene TRBV14 combines with J gene TRBJ2-2, with D unclear. CDR3 in amino acids: CASSQAPTMNTGELFF. CDR3 sequence (DNA): TGTGCCAGCAGCCAAGCCCCCACAATGAACACCGGGGAGCTGTTTTTT.